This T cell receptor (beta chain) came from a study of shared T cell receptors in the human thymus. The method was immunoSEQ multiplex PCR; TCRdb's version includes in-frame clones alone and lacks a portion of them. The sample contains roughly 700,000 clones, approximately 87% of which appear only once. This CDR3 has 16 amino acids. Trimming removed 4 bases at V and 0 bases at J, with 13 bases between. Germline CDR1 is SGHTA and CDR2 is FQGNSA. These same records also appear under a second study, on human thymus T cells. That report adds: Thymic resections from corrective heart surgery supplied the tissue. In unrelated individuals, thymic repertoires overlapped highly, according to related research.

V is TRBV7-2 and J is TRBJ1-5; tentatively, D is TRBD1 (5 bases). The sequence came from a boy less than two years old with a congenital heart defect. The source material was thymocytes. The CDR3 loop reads CASSWGGLGSNQPQHF. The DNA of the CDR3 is TGTGCCAGCAGCTGGGGGGGTTTGGGTAGCAATCAGCCCCAGCATTTT. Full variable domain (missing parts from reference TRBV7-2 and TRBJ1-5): GAGVSQSPSNKVTEKGKDVELRCDPISGHTALYWYRQSLGQGLEFLIYFQGNSAPDKSGLPSDRFSAERTGGSVSTLTIQRTQQEDSAVYLCASSWGGLGSNQPQHFGDGTRLSIL.